The rows below give T cell receptor beta chains drawn from one sample of a study of T-cell reconstitution after alpha-beta-depleted transplantation in children. MiXCR, applied by TCRdb to the PCR reads, yields one record per CDR3 protein. This table holds almost 500,000 distinct CDR3 sequences, roughly an eighth found once. Specimen: PBMCs from the stem cell graft donor, collected from the stem cell graft. These receptor sequences come from a human donor who donated a stem cell graft to a child with combined immunodeficiency. Each CDR3 is given with its conserved first and last residue. D genes are given only for firm matches. Clone size is shown for a subset of rows, as once, few, many or a class of expanded clone.

length: 15; J: TRBJ2-1; D: TRBD2; size: few; V: TRBV12-3/TRBV12-4; DNA: TGTGCCAGCAGTCCGACTAGCGGGGGGAGGAATGAGCAGTTCTTC; CDR3: CASSPTSGGRNEQFF
length: 16; J: TRBJ1-4; D: TRBD1; size: -; V: TRBV7-8; DNA: TGTGCCAGCAGCGAACTTCCGGGACAGGGGGTTGAAAAACTGTTTTTT; CDR3: CASSELPGQGVEKLFF
length: 16; J: TRBJ1-5; D: -; size: many; V: TRBV10-3; DNA: TGTGCCATCAGTGAGTCGGCCACCGGAGGCAATCAGCCCCAGCATTTT; CDR3: CAISESATGGNQPQHF
length: 16; J: TRBJ1-6; D: -; size: few; V: TRBV4-3; DNA: TGCGCCAGCAGCCAAGTCTGGAGCTCCTATAATTCACCCCTCCACTTT; CDR3: CASSQVWSSYNSPLHF
length: 14; J: TRBJ1-6; D: TRBD1; size: -; V: TRBV7-6; DNA: TGTGCCAGCAGCCTGACAGGGGGAGAGTCACCCCTCCACTTT; CDR3: CASSLTGGESPLHF
length: 15; J: TRBJ1-4; D: TRBD1; size: few; V: TRBV18; DNA: TGTGCCAGCTCAGCCCGGACAGGGACTAATGAAAAACTGTTTTTT; CDR3: CASSARTGTNEKLFF
length: 13; J: TRBJ1-5; D: -; size: few; V: TRBV7-9; DNA: TGTGCCAGCAGCTTTTCGGACGGGCAGCCCCAGCATTTT; CDR3: CASSFSDGQPQHF
length: 16; J: TRBJ2-1; D: TRBD2; size: few; V: TRBV12-3/TRBV12-4; DNA: TGTGCCAGCAGGGGACTAGCGGGAGCCTTAGACAATGAGCAGTTCTTC; CDR3: CASRGLAGALDNEQFF
length: 13; J: TRBJ2-7; D: -; size: few; V: TRBV20-1; DNA: TGCAGTGCTAGAGATCCGGGACACTACGAGCAGTACTTC; CDR3: CSARDPGHYEQYF
length: 13; J: TRBJ1-5; D: -; size: many; V: TRBV28; DNA: TGTGCCACTACGGGGCCTTGGTTGAGGCCCCAGCATTTT; CDR3: CATTGPWLRPQHF
length: 11; J: TRBJ2-1; D: -; size: -; V: TRBV29-1; DNA: TGCAGCGTACTTGGGGGGAATGAGCAGTTCTTC; CDR3: CSVLGGNEQFF
length: 14; J: TRBJ1-3; D: -; size: -; V: TRBV12-3/TRBV12-4; DNA: TGTGCCAGCAGCCCAGAGGTGGCGGGAAACACCATATATTTT; CDR3: CASSPEVAGNTIYF
length: 15; J: TRBJ2-7; D: -; size: -; V: TRBV5-5; DNA: TGTGCCAGCAGCTTCAAGGGGGGTGAATCCTACGAGCAGTACTTC; CDR3: CASSFKGGESYEQYF
length: 14; J: TRBJ2-5; D: TRBD1; size: few; V: TRBV7-8; DNA: TGTGCCAGCATCGACAGGGTGTGGGGAGAGACCCAGTACTTC; CDR3: CASIDRVWGETQYF
length: 14; J: TRBJ2-1; D: TRBD2; size: few; V: TRBV12-3/TRBV12-4; DNA: TGTGCCAGCAGCTCTCGACTAGCGTCTAGCGAGCAGTTCTTC; CDR3: CASSSRLASSEQFF
length: 17; J: TRBJ2-3; D: -; size: few; V: TRBV28; DNA: TGTGCCAGCAGAGAGCAGGGGGGGGGAGGGCGGTCAGATACGCAGTATTTT; CDR3: CASREQGGGGRSDTQYF
length: 15; J: TRBJ2-1; D: -; size: many; V: TRBV15; DNA: TGTGCCACCAGCAGAGATCTGCCAAGGCACAATGAGCAGTTCTTC; CDR3: CATSRDLPRHNEQFF
length: 10; J: TRBJ2-5; D: -; size: many; V: TRBV20-1; DNA: TGCAGTGCTAAGGCAGAGACCCAGTACTTC; CDR3: CSAKAETQYF
length: 14; J: TRBJ1-5; D: -; size: many; V: TRBV5-1; DNA: TGCGCCAGCAGCAGGTCCGGGGGCAATCAGCCCCAGCATTTT; CDR3: CASSRSGGNQPQHF
length: 14; J: TRBJ1-1; D: -; size: many; V: TRBV7-9; DNA: TGTGCCAGCAGCTTTGGGACCCGGGACACTGAAGCTTTCTTT; CDR3: CASSFGTRDTEAFF
length: 17; J: TRBJ2-7; D: -; size: -; V: TRBV7-9; DNA: TGTGCCAGCAGCAACCCTGCGAAAGAGCCCTACGAGGGGGAGCAGTACTTC; CDR3: CASSNPAKEPYEGEQYF
length: 12; J: TRBJ2-1; D: -; size: many; V: TRBV20-1; DNA: TGCAGTGCTATCCTATCGTATAATGAGCAGTTCTTC; CDR3: CSAILSYNEQFF
length: 14; J: TRBJ1-5; D: -; size: many; V: TRBV4-3; DNA: TGCGCCAGCAGCCAAGATACGAGCAATCAGCCCCAGCATTTT; CDR3: CASSQDTSNQPQHF
length: 17; J: TRBJ2-5; D: -; size: -; V: TRBV7-2; DNA: TGTGCCAGCAGCTTAGCACCACGTTGGCTAGCTGGAGAGACCCAGTACTTC; CDR3: CASSLAPRWLAGETQYF
length: 13; J: TRBJ2-1; D: -; size: many; V: TRBV10-3; DNA: TGTGCCATCAGGGGCAGTAACCACAATGAGCAGTTCTTC; CDR3: CAIRGSNHNEQFF
length: 16; J: TRBJ1-1; D: -; size: few; V: TRBV20-1; DNA: TGCAGTGCTAGAGGAGGCAGGGCGCAGATGAACACTGAAGCTTTCTTT; CDR3: CSARGGRAQMNTEAFF
length: 13; J: TRBJ1-2; D: -; size: few; V: TRBV27; DNA: TGTGCCAGCAGACCAATAGAGAAATATGGCTACACCTTC; CDR3: CASRPIEKYGYTF
length: 14; J: TRBJ2-4; D: -; size: once; V: TRBV4-1; DNA: TGCGCCAGCAGGGCGGCTCTAGCCAAAAACATTCAGTACTTC; CDR3: CASRAALAKNIQYF
length: 16; J: TRBJ2-3; D: -; size: -; V: TRBV5-1; DNA: TGCGCCAGCAGCTTGGACGGTGTTCCGAGCACAGATACGCAGTATTTT; CDR3: CASSLDGVPSTDTQYF
length: 14; J: TRBJ1-2; D: -; size: -; V: TRBV4-2; DNA: TGTGCCAGCAGCGTATCTCATCGGGGTTATGGCTACACCTTC; CDR3: CASSVSHRGYGYTF
length: 17; J: TRBJ2-2; D: TRBD2; size: -; V: TRBV10-3; DNA: TGTGCCATCAGTGCGGAGCTTAGCGGGATTTTTTCCGGGGAGCTGTTTTTT; CDR3: CAISAELSGIFSGELFF
length: 15; J: TRBJ2-3; D: TRBD2; size: many; V: TRBV9; DNA: TGTGCCAGCAGCTTCGGGACTAGCGGGATTGATACGCAGTATTTT; CDR3: CASSFGTSGIDTQYF
length: 14; J: TRBJ2-3; D: TRBD2; size: few; V: TRBV6-2/TRBV6-3; DNA: TGTGCCATCCATCCACTCGGCGGGGGGCGCACGCAGTATTTT; CDR3: CAIHPLGGGRTQYF
length: 14; J: TRBJ1-4; D: -; size: -; V: TRBV11-2; DNA: TGTGCCAGCAGCTTGAGACGCGGGGATGAAAAACTGTTTTTT; CDR3: CASSLRRGDEKLFF
length: 18; J: TRBJ2-3; D: TRBD2; size: -; V: TRBV3-1; DNA: TGTGCCAGCAGCCAAGACCCCACGGGGCGGGGGGTCACAGATACGCAGTATTTT; CDR3: CASSQDPTGRGVTDTQYF
length: 15; J: TRBJ1-6; D: -; size: -; V: TRBV6-5; DNA: TGTGCCAGCAGTTACTCGTCCAGTTATAATTCACCCCTCCACTTT; CDR3: CASSYSSSYNSPLHF
length: 13; J: TRBJ1-1; D: TRBD1; size: -; V: TRBV10-3; DNA: TGTGCCACCCGACAGGGCCCCAACACTGAAGCTTTCTTT; CDR3: CATRQGPNTEAFF
length: 19; J: TRBJ2-3; D: -; size: many; V: TRBV21-1; DNA: TGTGCCAGCAGCAAAGGACTAGCGGGGGGGCCGGAGGTCACAGATACGCAGTATTTT; CDR3: CASSKGLAGGPEVTDTQYF
length: 16; J: TRBJ2-7; D: TRBD1; size: few; V: TRBV4-2; DNA: TGTGCCAGCAGCTCAATTCTTGGGACAGGGGGCTACGAGCAGTACTTC; CDR3: CASSSILGTGGYEQYF
length: 16; J: TRBJ2-5; D: -; size: few; V: TRBV18; DNA: TGTGCCAGCTCACCAAACGAAGGCAAGCCCCAAGAGACCCAGTACTTC; CDR3: CASSPNEGKPQETQYF
length: 14; J: TRBJ1-6; D: -; size: few; V: TRBV6-2/TRBV6-3; DNA: TGTGCCAGCAGTTATAGGACGGGGAATTCACCCCTCCACTTT; CDR3: CASSYRTGNSPLHF
length: 15; J: TRBJ1-1; D: -; size: -; V: TRBV29-1; DNA: TGCAGCGTTGAAACGGAGGAAAGAGGAGTGACTGAAGCTTTCTTT; CDR3: CSVETEERGVTEAFF
length: 14; J: TRBJ1-4; D: TRBD1; size: -; V: TRBV28; DNA: TGTGCCAGCAGCCAACAGGGGAAATGGAAAAAACTGTTTTTT; CDR3: CASSQQGKWKKLFF
length: 15; J: TRBJ2-3; D: TRBD2; size: few; V: TRBV7-9; DNA: TGTGCCAGCAGCTTGGCGGGCGGGGGTACAAATACGCAGTATTTT; CDR3: CASSLAGGGTNTQYF
length: 14; J: TRBJ1-2; D: -; size: few; V: TRBV20-1; DNA: TGCAGTGCTATAGGGGACGGGGCCCTCTATGGCTACACCTTC; CDR3: CSAIGDGALYGYTF
length: 14; J: TRBJ2-7; D: -; size: -; V: TRBV12-3/TRBV12-4; DNA: TGTGCCAGCCGCCGGGGGTCCTACTCCTACGAGCAGTACTTC; CDR3: CASRRGSYSYEQYF
length: 15; J: TRBJ2-1; D: -; size: -; V: TRBV7-8; DNA: TGTGCCAGCAGCCCCTGGGGGCCCTACTACAATGAGCAGTTCTTC; CDR3: CASSPWGPYYNEQFF
length: 14; J: TRBJ2-1; D: TRBD2; size: few; V: TRBV20-1; DNA: TGCAGTGCTAGAAGCGGGGGGCGCACAGGGGAGCAGTTCTTC; CDR3: CSARSGGRTGEQFF